Sequencing of this T cell receptor beta chain was carried out in a study of cytomegalovirus exposure and HLA in healthy donors. PCR employed 60 Vbeta and 13 Jbeta primers. Only in-frame clones appear in the TCRdb table, and some are missing; sequencing was by immunoSEQ multiplex PCR. Of about 220,000 clones listed, about three quarters are singletons. V shed 6 bases and J 8 bases; nucleotides not matched to a gene: 12. This CDR3 is built from 15 residues. Per the germline V gene, CDR1 is MRHNA and CDR2 is SNTAGT. V and J are TRBV6-4 and TRBJ2-4; 8 bases map to TRBD1. Sequencing used PBMCs. The sequence came from a male donor in good health and CMV-seronegative. This CDR3 reads CASSATGDGGDIQYF. In DNA form, the CDR3 reads TGTGCCAGCAGCGCGACAGGGGACGGGGGAGACATTCAGTACTTC.